The present TCR beta chain was sequenced within a study of blood T cell repertoires in COVID-19. Assay: immunoSEQ multiplex PCR; the TCRdb copy retains only in-frame clones and omits some. The sample has about 120,000 clones, roughly 84% seen once. This clonotype originated in a young woman who had recovered from COVID-19. Sequencing used PBMCs or T cells enriched from blood (not recorded which).

The CDR3 DNA reads as TGTGCCAGCAGCTCCGGACAGGAAGCCTCACCCCTCCACTTT. It codes for CASSSGQEASPLHF. The rearrangement joins TRBV4-2 to TRBJ1-6, with TRBD1 matching over 7 bases. CDR3 length: 14 amino acids. V was pared by 5 bases and J by 10 bases, with 8 bases of the junction left unmatched. CDR1 and CDR2 (germline): LGHNA, YNFKEQ.